This TCR beta chain was captured by sequencing in a study of shared clonotypes between healthy human individuals. Notes on the study in general: Investigators collected only blood, and repertoires in tissues likely differ.

Recent vaccinations or acute infections were absent in the healthy HIV-negative adult donors. The CDR3 has 17 amino acids. Germline V gene sequence: CDR1 SGHTA, CDR2 FQGNSA. V trimming: 1 base; J trimming: 3 bases; junction bases outside the gene matches: 7. Regarding this clone: What it recognizes is unknown.

Clones were sequenced by immunoSEQ multiplex PCR, and TCRdb holds only the in-frame ones, with some missing. The sample has around 350,000 clones; more than 60% are singletons. V is TRBV7-2 and J is TRBJ2-7; TRBD2 matches 12 bases. The sample was memory CD4+ T cells sorted from blood. Indicated subset: CD45RA-negative fraction. The clonotype was recovered from a man under 40 in good health. This CDR3 reads CASSLVARTSGIYEQYF. Here the CDR3 DNA reads TGTGCCAGCAGCTTAGTCGCCAGGACTAGCGGGATCTACGAGCAGTACTTC.